The 11 T cell receptor beta chains below come from one sample, sequenced in a study of T cells after yellow fever vaccination (dated by TCRdb to the late 2010s). The sample's treatment or condition, from its label and the paper: live attenuated yellow fever vaccine strain. Libraries came from 5' RACE. Instrument used: Illumina NovaSeq 6000. TCRdb took the public reads, trimmed them with fastp at Q25, ran MiXCR for clone calling and kept in-frame beta chains. Rows with a matching CDR3 protein are joined into one entry that keeps the most common DNA and genes. This sample gives 300,000 or so distinct CDR3 sequences in total; approximately 3.9% of them show up just once. Approximately 24% of the sample belongs to the ten largest clones. This specimen was PBMCs, taken 5 days after the yellow fever booster vaccination. These receptors all stem from a man in his late teens or twenties who received the YFV17D yellow fever vaccine.

V gene TRBV12-5 combines with J gene TRBJ1-5; the D is unclear. With 1 base removed from V and 6 bases from J, the gap between germline ends came to 13 bases. Germline values: CDR1 LGHNT, CDR2 FRNRAP. The CDR3 runs 15 residues. The CDR3 spells CASGLGKSSGQPQHF. The CDR3 DNA is TGTGCTAGTGGTTTGGGTAAATCCTCGGGTCAGCCCCAGCATTTT.

This clonotype came up many times. The chain couples TRBV12-3 or TRBV12-4 to TRBJ2-4; the D gene is possibly TRBD1 (7 bases). The germline V and J ends were trimmed by 7 bases and 0 bases, with 13 bases remaining between them. The CDR3 covers 15 residues. CDR3: CASMEGASAKNIQYF. In nucleotides, the CDR3 is TGTGCCAGCATGGAGGGGGCCTCAGCCAAAAACATTCAGTACTTC.

Ten or more counts support this clonotype. V gene TRBV5-1 combines with J gene TRBJ2-3; 7 bases align to TRBD1. Germline loops: CDR1 SGHRS, CDR2 YFSETQ. Trimming took 1 base from V and 5 from J; bases not matched to a gene: 4. CDR3 length: 14 residues. The CDR3 DNA follows: TGCGCCAGCAGCTTGAGGGGGCAGGGAGATACGCAGTATTTT. It codes for CASSLRGQGDTQYF.

This clonotype was detected ten times or more. This chain links TRBV7-2 with TRBJ2-6; D perhaps matches TRBD1 (5 bases). Germline-derived CDR1 and CDR2 are SGHTA and FQGNSA. The CDR3 extends over 15 amino acids. The V end was cut by 7 bases, the J end by 1 base, with 11 bases between. Written as DNA, the CDR3 is TGTGCCAGCACCAGACAGAAGTCTGGGGCCAACGTCCTGACTTTC. Residues: CASTRQKSGANVLTF.

The genes are TRBV24-1 and TRBJ2-2; D unresolved. V was pared by 9 bases and J by 2 bases, with 3 bases between. Germline values: CDR1 KGHDR, CDR2 SFDVKD. The CDR3 runs to 11 residues. This CDR3 is CATGNTGELFF. The CDR3 bases are TGTGCCACCGGAAACACCGGGGAGCTGTTTTTT.

This clonotype was counted at least ten times. The chain combines TRBV4-2 with TRBJ2-3, with TRBD1 identical over 9 bases. Germline CDR1 is LGHNA and CDR2 is YNFKEQ. Losses at the gene ends were 1 base for V and 0 bases for J; bases not matched to a gene: 11. The CDR3 consists of 19 residues. CDR3 sequence (DNA): TGTGCCAGCAGCCAAGCTGCTACGGGACAGGGATCTAGCACAGATACGCAGTATTTT. This encodes CASSQAATGQGSSTDTQYF.

This chain joins TRBV20-1 and TRBJ1-2, with TRBD1 as a possible D gene (5 bases). This CDR3 region has 11 residues. The germline V gene encodes CDR1 DFQATT and CDR2 SNEGSKA (reference sequence). The V end lost 1 base, the J end lost 6 bases, and 6 bases lay between the germline ends. Here the CDR3 reads CSARAGDGYTF. The CDR3 nucleotides are TGCAGTGCTAGAGCGGGGGATGGCTACACCTTC.

This clonotype occurred a few times. The chain joins TRBV12-5 to TRBJ1-1; 7 bases agree with TRBD1. The CDR3 runs 15 residues. V shed 5 bases, J shed 6 bases, and the junction held 12 bases outside the gene matches. Germline loops: CDR1 LGHNT, CDR2 FRNRAP. This CDR3 is CASGLRQGGDPEAFF. The CDR3 coding sequence is TGTGCTAGTGGTCTCCGACAGGGAGGGGATCCTGAAGCTTTCTTT.

This clonotype was seen ten or more times. The chain carries TRBV12-3 or TRBV12-4 and TRBJ2-3; TRBD1 is a possible D gene (6 bases). With 6 bases removed from V and 5 bases from J, the gap between germline ends came to 15 bases. The CDR3 has 14 residues. The CDR3 loop reads CASRARTVEDTQYF. The CDR3 bases are TGTGCCAGCAGAGCGAGGACAGTTGAAGATACGCAGTATTTT.

The chain employs TRBV9 and TRBJ1-2; 12 nucleotides match TRBD1. Germline CDR1 SGDLS, CDR2 YYNGEE. The V and J ends lost 2 bases and 4 bases, in that order; junction bases with no gene match: 3. The CDR3 contains 15 residues. CDR3 DNA: TGTGCCAGCAGCGTCCGGGACAGGGGGCCCTATGGCTACACCTTC. Its protein is CASSVRDRGPYGYTF. The whole variable domain, remainder taken from reference TRBV9 and TRBJ1-2, is DSGVTQTPKHLITATGQRVTLRCSPRSGDLSVYWYQQSLDQGLQFLIQYYNGEERAKGNILERFSAQQFPDLHSELNLSSLELGDSALYFCASSVRDRGPYGYTFGSGTRLTVV.

This clonotype was detected a few times. The chain links TRBV5-1 to TRBJ2-5; tentative D call: TRBD2 (5 bases). The CDR3 has 14 amino acids. Between the trimmed V and J ends, which lost 1 base and 2 bases, there was a span of 9 bases. Germline lookup yields CDR1 SGHRS and CDR2 YFSETQ. The CDR3, as DNA: TGCGCCAGCAGCTTGAACGGGGAGCAAGAGACCCAGTACTTC. This encodes CASSLNGEQETQYF.